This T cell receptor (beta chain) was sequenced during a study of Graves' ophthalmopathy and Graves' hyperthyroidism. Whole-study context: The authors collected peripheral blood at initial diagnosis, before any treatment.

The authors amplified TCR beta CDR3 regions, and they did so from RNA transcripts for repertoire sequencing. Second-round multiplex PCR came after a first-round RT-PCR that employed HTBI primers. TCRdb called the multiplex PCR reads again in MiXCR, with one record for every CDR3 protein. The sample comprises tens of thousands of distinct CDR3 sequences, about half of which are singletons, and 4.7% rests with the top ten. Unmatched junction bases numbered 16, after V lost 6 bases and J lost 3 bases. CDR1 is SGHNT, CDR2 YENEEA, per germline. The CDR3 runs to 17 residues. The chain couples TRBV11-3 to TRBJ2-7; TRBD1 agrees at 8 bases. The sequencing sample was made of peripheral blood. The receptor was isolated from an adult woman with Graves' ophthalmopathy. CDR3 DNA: TGTGCCAGCAGTCCGAGGACAGGGACGGGCGACTTCTACGAGCAGTACTTC. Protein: CASSPRTGTGDFYEQYF.